This TCR beta chain originates from a study of STAT3 mutations in large granular lymphocyte leukemia. Study observations and caveats: Every T-LGLL patient had at least one immunodominant TCRbeta clonotype.

TCRdb's table, derived via immunoSEQ multiplex PCR, lists solely in-frame clones and lacks some. The sample records approximately 13,000 clones, roughly 90% being singletons. The CDR3 runs 15 residues. The germline CDR1 and CDR2 sequences are MNHNS and SASEGT. V lost 8 bases to trimming and J lost 4 bases, with 20 bases between them. Note on this clone: No antigen is known for it.

Sequencing was carried out using peripheral blood mononuclear cells. V usage is TRBV6-1 and J usage is TRBJ1-1, with a tentative D call TRBD1 (5 bases). The TCR sequence derives from a man aged 35-49 years with T-cell large granular lymphocyte leukemia. Some clones in this sample may be carry-over from other donors' samples. The CDR3 nucleotides read TGTGCCAGCGGCGAAAGTCCCAGTGGGGGCACTGAAGCTTTCTTT. Residues: CASGESPSGGTEAFF.